This T cell receptor beta chain was sequenced during a study of cytomegalovirus exposure and HLA in healthy donors. The study's findings and limits: An assumption of roughly uniform sequencing depth across donors underlay the presence/absence analyses.

This clone was recorded only once. Its antigen remains unidentified. This PCR relied on a set of 60 Vbeta primers and 13 Jbeta primers. Clones were read by immunoSEQ multiplex PCR, and TCRdb kept only the in-frame ones, dropping some. The table records 180,000 or so clones, approximately 79% of them present only once. The CDR3 totals 15 residues. CDR1 SEHNR and CDR2 FQNEAQ come from the germline V gene (reference sequence). V shed 5 bases, J shed 2 bases, and the junction held 4 bases outside the gene matches. Sequencing was carried out using PBMCs. The V gene is TRBV7-9, the J gene TRBJ2-3; 10 nucleotides agree with TRBD2. The sequence came from a middle-aged man in good health and CMV-seropositive. The DNA of the CDR3 is TGTGCCAGCAGCGTACTAGCGGGGACCACAGATACGCAGTATTTT. Protein sequence: CASSVLAGTTDTQYF.